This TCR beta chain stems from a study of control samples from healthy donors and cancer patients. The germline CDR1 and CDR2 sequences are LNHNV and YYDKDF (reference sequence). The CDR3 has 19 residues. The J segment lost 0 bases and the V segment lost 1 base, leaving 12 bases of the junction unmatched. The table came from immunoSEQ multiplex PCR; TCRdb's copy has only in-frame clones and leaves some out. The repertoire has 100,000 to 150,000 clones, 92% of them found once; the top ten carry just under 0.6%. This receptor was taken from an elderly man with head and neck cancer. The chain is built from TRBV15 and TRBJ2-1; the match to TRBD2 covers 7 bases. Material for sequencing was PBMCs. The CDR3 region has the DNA TGTGCCACCAGCAGAGGTGGGCTGTCGAGCGGGAACTCCTACAATGAGCAGTTCTTC. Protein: CATSRGGLSSGNSYNEQFF.